This T cell receptor beta chain was recorded in a study of Ad26.COV2.S vaccination and SARS-CoV-2 variants. A remark on this clone: Antigen: not known.

Treatment described: roughly 20 received Ad26.COV2.S at low or high dose, single or two shots; 5 received placebo; per-sample allocation not given. Day 63 following the first vaccine or placebo injection was when the samples were taken. Germline CDR1 and CDR2: SEHNR and FQNEAQ (reference sequence). V was clipped by 8 bases and J by 0 bases, with 17 bases between them. The length of the CDR3 is 15 residues. The protocol was immunoSEQ multiplex PCR, while the TCRdb copy is restricted to in-frame clones and leaves out a portion. In the table there are hundreds of thousands of clones, 86% of which are singletons. Study observations and caveats: It was reported that spike-specific CD8+ and CD4+ T cell responses were substantially broad after vaccination. Relative to placebo recipients, vaccine recipients exhibited elevated spike-specific TCR breadth. Analyses of TCR breadth and depth may have underestimated total T cell responses.

The sequencing used peripheral blood, collected in a trial of Ad26.COV2.S vaccine versus placebo. The sequence was collected from a person between 18 and 60 years old who received the Ad26.COV2.S COVID-19 vaccine or a placebo. The V call is TRBV7-9, the J call TRBJ2-7, with D perhaps TRBD1 (5 bases). The chain's CDR3 is CASPRHRQSSYEQYF. In nucleotides, the CDR3 is TGTGCCAGCCCCCGGCACAGGCAAAGCTCCTACGAGCAGTACTTC.